This is a list of T cell receptor beta chains from one sample in a study of cytomegalovirus exposure and HLA in healthy donors. This table comes from immunoSEQ multiplex PCR, and its TCRdb copy is limited to in-frame clones, with some not included. The sample has approximately 210,000 clones, around 87% seen once. Sequenced material: PBMCs. Receptor source: a woman aged 18 to 35 in good health and CMV-seronegative. Each CDR3 is given with its conserved first and last residue. A D gene is named only where the DNA matches it firmly. Size is stated for part of the rows, as once, few or many counts, or as a class when the clone is expanded.

>.|TRBJ1-5|TRBV6-1|.
CASSEGTENQPQHF
TGTGCCAGCAGTGAAGGGACAGAAAATCAGCCCCAGCATTTT
>.|TRBJ1-2|TRBV7-2|.
CASSAQGGYTF
TGTGCCAGCAGCGCCCAGGGGGGCTACACCTTC
>TRBD1|TRBJ2-1|TRBV29-1|.
CSGRQGSSYNEQFF
TGCAGCGGAAGACAGGGGAGCTCCTACAATGAGCAGTTCTTC
>TRBD2|TRBJ2-5|TRBV2|once
CASSPIAGGPLETQYF
TGTGCCAGCAGTCCGATAGCGGGGGGGCCGTTGGAGACCCAGTACTTC
>.|TRBJ1-1|TRBV2|.
CASSEVRARNTEAFF
TGTGCCAGCAGTGAAGTCAGGGCCCGAAACACTGAAGCTTTCTTT
>TRBD2|TRBJ2-1|TRBV14|.
CASSQGGSSYNEQFF
TGTGCCAGCAGCCAAGGCGGGAGCTCCTACAATGAGCAGTTCTTC
>.|TRBJ2-7|TRBV15|.
CATSREDTAYEQYF
TGTGCCACCAGCAGAGAGGACACCGCCTACGAGCAGTACTTC
>.|TRBJ1-1|TRBV6-1|few
CASSSQAGTEAFF
TGTGCCAGCTCAAGCCAGGCCGGCACTGAAGCTTTCTTT
>.|TRBJ1-4|TRBV4-1|.
CASSPTPGEEKLFF
TGCGCCAGCAGCCCCACCCCAGGGGAGGAAAAACTGTTTTTT
>.|TRBJ2-6|TRBV4-1|.
CASSRMAGLANVLTF
TGCGCCAGCAGTCGCATGGCGGGTCTGGCCAACGTCCTGACTTTC
>.|TRBJ2-3|TRBV19|.
CASGGPSGTDTQYF
TGTGCCAGTGGGGGCCCCTCTGGGACAGATACGCAGTATTTT
>TRBD1|TRBJ2-3|TRBV5-4|once
CASSRQGNPPDTQYF
TGTGCCAGCAGTCGACAGGGGAACCCCCCAGATACGCAGTATTTT
>TRBD2|TRBJ2-5|TRBV11-3|.
CASSLSFAGGPETQYF
TGTGCCAGCAGCTTATCATTTGCGGGAGGGCCGGAGACCCAGTACTTC
>TRBD1|TRBJ1-2|TRBV6-6|.
CASRLGTGQEGGHTF
TGTGCCAGCAGACTCGGGACAGGGCAAGAAGGGGGCCACACCTTC
>TRBD2|TRBJ2-7|TRBV4-1|.
CASSQEGLAGVNEQYF
TGCGCCAGCAGCCAAGAGGGACTAGCGGGAGTGAACGAGCAGTACTTC
>.|TRBJ2-2|TRBV10-3|once
CAITDGPRDTGELFF
TGTGCCATCACGGATGGACCGAGGGACACCGGGGAGCTGTTTTTT
>.|TRBJ2-7|TRBV20-1|.
CSATVNEQYF
TGCAGTGCTACGGTCAACGAGCAGTACTTC
>TRBD1|TRBJ2-7|TRBV7-9|.
CASSLTGTGPYEQYF
TGTGCCAGCAGCTTGACCGGGACAGGCCCCTACGAGCAGTACTTC
>.|TRBJ2-5|TRBV5-4|.
CASSFQVGGGQETQYF
TGTGCCAGCAGCTTCCAAGTTGGCGGCGGGCAAGAGACCCAGTACTTC
>TRBD2|TRBJ2-1|TRBV7-9|once
CASIGGGPRNEQFF
TGTGCCAGCATCGGGGGGGGACCCCGCAATGAGCAGTTCTTC
>.|TRBJ1-1|TRBV9|.
CASSVLAVGTEAFF
TGTGCCAGCAGCGTGTTAGCAGTAGGAACTGAAGCTTTCTTT
>TRBD1|TRBJ2-7|TRBV7-6|.
CASSLDDGTGHYEQYF
TGTGCCAGCAGCTTAGACGACGGGACAGGGCACTACGAGCAGTACTTC
>TRBD1|TRBJ1-6|TRBV27|.
CASSSVAGQGGSPLHF
TGTGCCAGCAGTTCGGTGGCAGGACAGGGTGGTTCACCCCTCCACTTT
>.|TRBJ2-3|TRBV6-5|.
CASSYGSGDTQYF
TGTGCCAGCAGTTACGGGTCAGGAGATACGCAGTATTTT
>TRBD2|TRBJ2-1|TRBV7-9|.
CASSSSGGGPYNEQFF
TGTGCCAGCAGCTCATCGGGGGGGGGACCATACAATGAGCAGTTCTTC
>TRBD1|TRBJ1-5|TRBV15|once
CATSTSGTGSRNQPQHF
TGTGCCACCAGCACCTCCGGGACAGGGAGTAGGAATCAGCCCCAGCATTTT
>.|TRBJ2-1|TRBV5-4|.
CASSLGLNPIEQFF
TGTGCCAGCAGCTTGGGACTTAACCCAATTGAGCAGTTCTTC
>.|TRBJ1-4|TRBV7-2|.
CASSLWVGGVEEKLFF
TGTGCCAGCAGCTTATGGGTTGGAGGGGTGGAAGAAAAACTGTTTTTT
>TRBD2|TRBJ2-7|TRBV10-2|.
CASSDLAGLAGGWDEQYF
TGCGCCAGCAGTGACCTCGCTGGCTTAGCGGGAGGTTGGGACGAGCAGTACTTC
>TRBD1|TRBJ2-3|TRBV10-3|.
CAIRPGQGSDTQYF
TGTGCCATCAGGCCGGGACAGGGCTCAGATACGCAGTATTTT
>.|TRBJ1-2|TRBV14|once
CASSDRGEVNYGYTF
TGTGCCAGCAGTGACCGGGGGGAGGTGAACTATGGCTACACCTTC
>.|TRBJ1-6|TRBV5-1|.
CASSYLGDRVDSPLHF
TGCGCCAGCAGCTATCTAGGAGATCGGGTGGATTCACCCCTCCACTTT
>.|TRBJ2-3|TRBV5-8|once
CASSFGLLDTDTQYF
TGTGCCAGCAGCTTCGGACTCCTAGACACAGATACGCAGTATTTT
>.|TRBJ1-5|TRBV18|.
CASSPGVRKQPQHF
TGTGCCAGCTCACCAGGTGTCAGAAAACAGCCCCAGCATTTT
>TRBD1|TRBJ1-5|TRBV28|.
CASSFGDRVNQPQHF
TGTGCCAGCAGTTTTGGGGACAGAGTAAATCAGCCCCAGCATTTT
>TRBD2|TRBJ2-2|TRBV11-3|.
CASTREGGELFF
TGTGCCAGCACCAGGGAGGGCGGGGAGCTGTTTTTT
>TRBD1|TRBJ1-4|TRBV5-1|.
CASSLGGQGVKKLFF
TGCGCCAGCAGCTTGGGGGGACAGGGGGTGAAGAAACTGTTTTTT
>TRBD2|TRBJ2-1|TRBV5-1|.
CASSFTGTSGYNEQFF
TGCGCCAGCAGTTTCACCGGGACTAGCGGATACAATGAGCAGTTCTTC
>TRBD2|TRBJ2-7|TRBV5-1|.
CASSRTSGSSYEQYF
TGCGCCAGCAGTCGTACTAGCGGGAGCTCCTACGAGCAGTACTTC
>TRBD1|TRBJ2-4|TRBV13|once
CASSLDRVAKNIQYF
TGTGCCAGCAGCCTAGACAGGGTTGCCAAAAACATTCAGTACTTC
>TRBD1|TRBJ1-2|TRBV28|once
CASSRDDRGGYTF
TGTGCCAGCAGTCGCGACGACAGGGGCGGCTACACCTTC
>.|TRBJ2-2|TRBV29-1|.
CSVSGVETGELFF
TGCAGCGTTTCGGGAGTGGAAACCGGGGAGCTGTTTTTT
>.|TRBJ2-7|TRBV7-9|.
CASSLAGQPYEQYF
TGTGCCAGCAGCTTAGCGGGACAACCCTACGAGCAGTACTTC
>.|TRBJ2-3|TRBV19|.
CASSILADTQYF
TGTGCCAGTAGTATTCTAGCGGATACGCAGTATTTT
>.|TRBJ2-7|TRBV6-1|few
CATRGELGAEEQYF
TGTGCCACGCGTGGGGAGCTGGGGGCTGAAGAGCAGTACTTC
>TRBD2|TRBJ2-7|TRBV7-8|once
CASTLQLAGYEQYF
TGTGCCAGCACCCTACAGCTAGCGGGCTACGAGCAGTACTTC
>TRBD1|TRBJ2-7|TRBV4-2|.
CASSPGQGVSYEQYF
TGTGCCAGCAGCCCAGGGCAGGGGGTTTCCTACGAGCAGTACTTC
>TRBD2|TRBJ2-7|TRBV11-3|.
CASSPSGNYEQYF
TGTGCCAGCAGCCCTAGCGGGAACTACGAGCAGTACTTC
>.|TRBJ1-2|TRBV29-1|.
CSVPPGASNYGYTF
TGCAGCGTTCCCCCCGGAGCCAGTAACTATGGCTACACCTTC
>.|TRBJ1-1|TRBV30|.
CAWSVLPPIRREAFF
TGTGCCTGGAGTGTACTTCCACCGATCCGGCGGGAAGCTTTCTTT
>.|TRBJ1-3|TRBV10-3|.
CWPGRRTNTIYF
TGCTGGCCAGGGCGCCGGACAAACACCATATATTTT
>.|TRBJ2-2|TRBV7-3|.
CASSPAGRNTGELFF
TGTGCCAGCAGTCCCGCCGGGAGAAACACCGGGGAGCTGTTTTTT
>.|TRBJ2-1|TRBV7-3|.
CASSIGAYNEQFF
TGTGCCAGCAGCATAGGGGCCTACAATGAGCAGTTCTTC
>.|TRBJ1-3|TRBV7-9|.
CASSLGAPVTSGNTIYF
TGTGCCAGCAGCTTAGGGGCACCCGTCACCTCTGGAAACACCATATATTTT
>TRBD2|TRBJ2-2|TRBV4-2|.
CASSQAARGSNTGGLFF
TGTGCCAGCAGCCAAGCGGCCCGCGGGAGTAACACCGGGGGGCTGTTTTTT